The source of this TCR beta chain is a study of cytomegalovirus exposure and HLA in healthy donors. Overall study: An earlier analysis identified approximately 120 million unique TCR beta sequences in 170 million or so T cells. Study-level points and caveats: When a later analysis compared HLA-associated TCR beta chains with equally common others, the HLA-associated chains turned out to be more clonally expanded and to have lower generation probabilities.

J was trimmed by 10 bases and V by 3 bases; bases with no gene match: 12. CDR1 SGHDT and CDR2 YYEEEE come from the germline V gene. This CDR3 is built from 16 residues. About this clone: Its antigen is not identified.

The PCR employed 60 Vbeta primers together with 13 Jbeta primers. Under the authors' procedure: Counted up in a later analysis, unique TCR beta chains came to 65 million to 80 million, with around 10 million shared. Produced via immunoSEQ multiplex PCR; TCRdb's table is partial and in-frame only. V and J calls and clone size come straight from that table; D and trimming were deduced from the DNA. The table lists 110,000 or so clones, 65% to 85% of them singletons. Healthy bone marrow donors formed the donor group. Sequencing was carried out using PBMCs. The clonotype was recovered from a woman aged 30 to 39 in good health and CMV-seropositive. The chain links TRBV5-6 to TRBJ1-6; 8 nucleotides align to TRBD1. The CDR3 DNA is TGTGCCAGCAGCTGGGGACAGGCCTTACGGGCCTCACCCCTCCACTTT. Encoded protein: CASSWGQALRASPLHF.